These T cell receptor beta chains were read from a single sample in a study of spatial heterogeneity in lung cancer. Using its own MiXCR run on the 5' RACE reads, TCRdb lists one record per CDR3 protein. The data contain under 12,000 distinct CDR3 sequences, roughly 5% of them singletons. The sequencing here drew on lung tumor tissue, taken at surgery. The receptor set was obtained from a male donor with early-stage non-small cell lung cancer. Both conserved end residues are part of each CDR3. The order of the fields is J gene, D gene, V gene, CDR3 length, clone size, CDR3 protein, CDR3 DNA. A D gene is named only where the DNA matches it firmly. Clone size appears in some rows only: once, few, many, or a class for an expanded clone.

>TRBJ1-5|NA|TRBV7-2|14|NA
CASSLWDGNQPQHF
TGTGCCAGCAGCTTATGGGACGGCAATCAGCCCCAGCATTTT
>TRBJ1-4|NA|TRBV20-1|14|many
CSAFTPGADEKLFF
TGCAGTGCATTCACCCCGGGGGCGGATGAAAAACTGTTTTTT
>TRBJ1-6|NA|TRBV16|15|medium-sized
CASTPRRTNNSPLHF
TGTGCCAGCACCCCCCGGAGAACAAATAATTCACCCCTCCACTTT
>TRBJ2-1|TRBD2|TRBV6-1|14|many
CASSEARTSGRQFF
TGTGCCAGCAGTGAAGCTCGTACTAGCGGGAGACAGTTCTTC
>TRBJ1-5|NA|TRBV6-6|16|many
CASSYAGSLGNQPQHF
TGTGCCAGCAGTTACGCAGGCTCGCTCGGCAATCAGCCCCAGCATTTT
>TRBJ2-5|NA|TRBV19|15|many
CASKSSQGTQETQYF
TGTGCCAGCAAAAGTTCACAGGGGACTCAAGAGACCCAGTACTTC
>TRBJ2-7|TRBD1|TRBV20-1|12|many
CSAPGQGDEQYF
TGCAGTGCTCCCGGACAGGGAGACGAGCAGTACTTC
>TRBJ1-1|NA|TRBV7-2|15|many
CASSSPATGNTEAFF
TGTGCCAGCAGCTCCCCCGCAACAGGGAACACTGAAGCTTTCTTT
>TRBJ1-4|NA|TRBV5-1|13|many
CASSLNSAEKLFF
TGCGCCAGCAGCTTAAACAGTGCAGAAAAACTGTTTTTT
>TRBJ2-3|TRBD2|TRBV5-1|20|few
CASSEWGTSGRTGDTDTQYF
TGCGCCAGCAGCGAATGGGGGACTAGCGGGAGAACGGGTGACACAGATACGCAGTATTTT
>TRBJ1-5|TRBD1|TRBV19|15|many
CASSGTDYSNQPQHF
TGTGCCAGTAGTGGGACAGACTATAGCAATCAGCCCCAGCATTTT
>TRBJ1-2|NA|TRBV6-1|12|NA
CASSEQDYGYTF
TGTGCCAGCAGTGAACAGGACTATGGCTACACCTTC
>TRBJ1-5|TRBD1|TRBV27|14|medium-sized
CASSLQGAGQPQHF
TGTGCCAGCAGTTTACAGGGGGCAGGTCAGCCCCAGCATTTT
>TRBJ1-2|TRBD1|TRBV20-1|14|few
CSARDVQGAGGYTF
TGCAGTGCTAGAGATGTACAGGGGGCAGGTGGCTACACCTTC
>TRBJ2-2|NA|TRBV28|13|many
CASRTRWAGELFF
TGTGCCAGCAGGACGCGGTGGGCCGGGGAGCTGTTTTTT
>TRBJ2-3|TRBD2|TRBV11-2|14|many
CASRPLAGPDTQYF
TGTGCCAGCCGACCTCTAGCGGGACCAGATACGCAGTATTTT
>TRBJ2-2|TRBD2|TRBV6-6|15|many
CASSKASGGTGELFF
TGTGCCAGCAGTAAAGCTAGCGGGGGGACCGGGGAGCTGTTTTTT
>TRBJ1-6|NA|TRBV7-2|13|many
CASSRSHNSPLHF
TGTGCCAGCAGCCGATCCCATAATTCACCCCTCCACTTT
>TRBJ2-1|TRBD2|TRBV6-2/TRBV6-3|14|many
CASSDGLALHEQFF
TGTGCCAGCAGTGACGGACTAGCGTTACATGAGCAGTTCTTC
>TRBJ2-2|NA|TRBV28|17|many
CASSLVGAGRNTGELFF
TGTGCCAGCAGTTTAGTCGGGGCGGGACGGAACACCGGGGAGCTGTTTTTT
>TRBJ2-3|NA|TRBV10-3|15|many
CAISETGASTDTQYF
TGTGCCATCAGTGAGACGGGGGCTAGCACAGATACGCAGTATTTT
>TRBJ2-2|NA|TRBV4-3|14|medium-sized
CASRPDTFPGELFF
TGCGCCAGCAGACCGGACACTTTCCCCGGGGAGCTGTTTTTT
>TRBJ2-3|NA|TRBV27|14|many
CASSLGHLTDTQYF
TGTGCCAGCAGCCTGGGGCACCTCACAGATACGCAGTATTTT
>TRBJ2-3|TRBD2|TRBV28|14|medium-sized
CASSFLAGTDTQYF
TGTGCCAGCAGTTTTCTAGCGGGGACAGATACGCAGTATTTT
>TRBJ1-2|TRBD1|TRBV2|15|medium-sized
CASTRTPGQTYGYTF
TGTGCCAGCACGAGAACCCCGGGACAGACCTATGGCTACACCTTC
>TRBJ1-1|NA|TRBV29-1|14|medium-sized
CSVEDQTLGTEAFF
TGCAGCGTTGAAGATCAGACATTGGGTACTGAAGCTTTCTTT
>TRBJ1-5|NA|TRBV10-3|15|many
CAISDRQATNQPQHF
TGTGCCATCAGTGATAGACAGGCCACCAATCAGCCCCAGCATTTT
>TRBJ2-7|TRBD1|TRBV3-1|13|NA
CASSRDRGHEQYF
TGTGCCAGCAGCCGCGACAGGGGACACGAGCAGTACTTC
>TRBJ2-3|TRBD1|TRBV15|14|many
CATRTGGLTDTQYF
TGTGCCACCAGAACAGGGGGCCTCACAGATACGCAGTATTTT
>TRBJ2-7|NA|TRBV10-2|11|NA
CATWGGAEQYF
TGCGCCACGTGGGGCGGGGCCGAGCAGTACTTC
>TRBJ2-1|TRBD2|TRBV20-1|12|few
CRPGLGLNEQFF
TGCAGACCGGGACTAGGTTTAAATGAGCAGTTCTTC
>TRBJ2-1|NA|TRBV7-6|11|many
CASREGQEQFF
TGTGCCAGCAGAGAAGGGCAGGAGCAGTTCTTC
>TRBJ2-3|NA|TRBV7-2|13|many
CASSLGYTDTQYF
TGTGCCAGCAGCTTAGGGTACACAGATACGCAGTATTTT
>TRBJ2-1|NA|TRBV27|14|many
CASGSGLSYNEQFF
TGTGCCAGCGGTTCAGGGTTATCCTACAATGAGCAGTTCTTC
>TRBJ1-5|NA|TRBV15|15|few
CATSRDNSHNQPQHF
TGTGCCACCAGCAGAGATAACAGCCACAATCAGCCCCAGCATTTT
>TRBJ2-3|NA|TRBV2|15|many
CASSEGPEVLDTQYF
TGTGCCAGCAGTGAAGGACCCGAGGTTTTAGATACGCAGTATTTT
>TRBJ1-1|NA|TRBV27|14|many
CASSFKGAYTEAFF
TGTGCCAGCAGTTTCAAAGGGGCCTACACTGAAGCTTTCTTT
>TRBJ2-1|NA|TRBV11-2|14|NA
CASSRSGRYNEQFF
TGTGCCAGCAGCCGGTCGGGAAGGTACAATGAGCAGTTCTTC
>TRBJ2-2|NA|TRBV20-1|15|many
CSASRQIANTGELFF
TGCAGTGCTAGTAGGCAGATCGCGAACACCGGGGAGCTGTTTTTT
>TRBJ2-3|NA|TRBV2|14|many
CASSEAQGGPTQYF
TGTGCCAGCAGTGAAGCGCAGGGGGGACCCACGCAGTATTTT
>TRBJ2-7|TRBD2|TRBV20-1|14|many
CSARWAGGSYEQYF
TGCAGTGCTCGCTGGGCGGGGGGGTCCTACGAGCAGTACTTC
>TRBJ1-1|TRBD1|TRBV29-1|13|many
CSVRQGGNTEAFF
TGCAGCGTGAGACAGGGTGGAAACACTGAAGCTTTCTTT
>TRBJ2-1|TRBD2|TRBV29-1|16|medium-sized
CSAPIGGGSSYNEQFF
TGCAGCGCCCCCATCGGCGGGGGAAGCTCCTACAATGAGCAGTTCTTC
>TRBJ2-2|TRBD2|TRBV7-8|15|NA
CASSPTSGGAGELFF
TGTGCCAGCAGCCCGACTAGCGGGGGGGCCGGGGAGCTGTTTTTT
>TRBJ1-6|NA|TRBV7-9|16|medium-sized
CASSSGAGFYNSPLHF
TGTGCCAGCAGCTCCGGTGCGGGATTTTATAATTCACCCCTCCACTTT
>TRBJ1-3|NA|TRBV7-2|13|few
CASSPYTGNTIYF
TGTGCCAGCAGCCCATATACTGGAAACACCATATATTTT
>TRBJ2-3|NA|TRBV27|15|many
CASSLREGLTDTQYF
TGTGCCAGCAGTTTAAGAGAGGGTTTAACAGATACGCAGTATTTT
>TRBJ1-2|NA|TRBV9|14|many
CASSVDSTNYGYTF
TGTGCCAGCAGCGTAGACAGCACTAACTATGGCTACACCTTC
>TRBJ1-1|TRBD1|TRBV6-2/TRBV6-3|17|NA
CASSLGETGVNRREAFF
TGTGCCAGCAGTCTAGGAGAGACAGGGGTAAACCGCCGTGAAGCTTTCTTT
>TRBJ2-1|NA|TRBV24-1|11|many
CATSDRTEQFF
TGTGCCACCAGTGACCGGACTGAGCAGTTCTTC
>TRBJ2-7|NA|TRBV28|12|many
CASGLGLNEQYF
TGTGCCAGCGGGTTAGGGTTGAACGAGCAGTACTTC
>TRBJ1-6|TRBD1|TRBV28|15|many
CASSLPTGGKSPLHF
TGTGCCAGCAGTTTACCCACAGGGGGAAAATCACCCCTCCACTTT
>TRBJ2-5|NA|TRBV6-1|11|NA
CASILHGTQYF
TGTGCCAGCATCCTACACGGGACCCAGTACTTC
>TRBJ1-6|TRBD1|TRBV20-1|13|medium-sized
CSARDRGASPLHF
TGCAGTGCTCGGGACAGAGGAGCTTCACCCCTCCACTTT